The subject of this entry is one T cell receptor (beta chain). This clonotype was counted only a few times. This clone's antigen is unknown. Per-base quality was not reported, and no clone a single base away is much larger than it. TCR beta repertoires were profiled from peripheral blood of about a dozen young patients with multiple sclerosis to demonstrate the VDJtools post-analysis software. The patients with multiple sclerosis were children and adolescents between roughly 6 and 16 years of age. Library prep was done by PCR. TCRdb names Illumina HiSeq 2500 as the instrument used. Unique molecular identifiers were incorporated into TCR beta cDNA libraries to reduce PCR and sequencing biases. Per 1 to 10 million input T cells, approximately 500,000 cDNA molecules were obtained, such that each molecule approximated one T cell. Patient libraries were prepared and sequenced with the same protocol used for the earlier healthy control dataset. Samples belonging to the same batch were prepared together, multiplexed and sequenced on a shared HiSeq lane. The authors' analysis ran thus. Raw barcoded reads were processed with MIGEC, and single-read molecular identifier groups were discarded before consensus assembly and CDR3 extraction. VDJtools was used for post-analysis of the clonotype tables, and diversity was normalized by down-sampling every dataset to the size of the smallest sample. Repertoire overlap clustering matched CDR3 amino acid but not nucleotide sequences to correct batch-related cross-sample contamination. The raw public reads went through TCRdb reprocessing: fastp at Q25, MiXCR clone calling, in-frame beta chains kept. Each entry is one CDR3 protein sequence, shown with its most common DNA and genes. TCRdb, not the authors, supplied the V and J calls. The sample profile shows about 500,000 distinct CDR3 sequences; roughly 46% of them were found once. Clones ranked in the top ten supply 9.5% to 13% of the sample.

Including the terminal cysteine and phenylalanine, the CDR3 comprises 15 residues. Just the 45-base CDR3 DNA is kept, in frame starting at base 1. The junction carries 15 bases between V and J, which are trimmed by 0 bases and 6 bases respectively. The germline V gene (reference sequence) yields WNHNN for CDR1 and SYGVQD for CDR2. This record comes from a study of post-analysis software for immune sequencing data (dated by TCRdb to the mid-2010s). Notes on the research overall: Relapsing-remitting, secondary progressive and progressive-relapsing multiple sclerosis were recorded as disease courses, and subtype annotation was lacking for some patients. The multiple sclerosis patient repertoires were compared with approximately 11 previously published healthy control repertoires from donors aged about 6 to 26 years. A subset of samples was prepared in parallel using single-end sample barcoding, then pooled and co-amplified after Illumina adapter ligation.

What the authors observed across the whole study: Strong co-clustering of samples prepared in the same batch was shown by direct clustering with F measure, prompting a batch-effect correction. The control group was slightly older than the multiple sclerosis patient group. Four or five TRBV segments, including TRBV5-6, TRBV5-1 and TRBV20-1, were significantly more frequent in patients than controls. Multiple sclerosis patients had significantly lower normalized Chao1 diversity than controls, a result that suggests substantial peripheral T-cell clonal expansion.

The chain is made from TRBV10-1 and TRBJ2-7, and the D gene may be TRBD2, 5 bases matching. The clonotype comes from a girl aged 5 to 17 with multiple sclerosis. The sample comprised blood. The nucleotide sequence reads as follows: TGCGCCAGCAGTGAGTCGACCCAACTAGTGCCCGAGCAGTACTTC. This codes for CASSESTQLVPEQYF.